Following are 10 T cell receptor beta chains from one sample sequenced in a study of CD8+ T cells in alopecia areata. RNA extraction was followed by reverse transcription into cDNA, which acted as the sequencing template. TCRdb keeps only in-frame clones here, not all; method: immunoSEQ multiplex PCR. The table includes roughly 220,000 clones, roughly two fifths detected once. The treatment denotes: oral pan-JAK inhibitor, 5-10 mg twice daily. This sample comprised CD4+ T cells sorted from blood, obtained around week 34, from a patient treated with tofacitinib. These receptors were collected from a human donor with alopecia areata.

The chain uses TRBV19 and TRBJ2-3, with 10 bases fitting TRBD1. J lost 1 base, V lost 8 bases, and 6 bases had no gene match. The CDR3 extends over 15 amino acids. In germline, CDR1 is LNHDA, CDR2 SQIVND (reference sequence). The CDR3 is CASDPGTGGTDTQYF. In DNA form, the CDR3 reads TGTGCCAGTGACCCCGGGACAGGGGGCACAGATACGCAGTATTTT.

This chain connects TRBV4-1 to TRBJ2-7; D is unclear. Germline-derived CDR1 and CDR2 are MGHRA and YSYEKL. Trimming removed 0 bases from V and 2 bases from J, with 8 bases in between. The CDR3 consists of 14 residues. Here the CDR3 reads CASSQELIAYEQYF. The CDR3 nucleotides are TGCGCCAGCAGCCAAGAGTTGATTGCCTACGAGCAGTACTTC.

The chain carries TRBV5-4 and TRBJ2-4; D remains unclear. V was trimmed by 0 bases and J by 0 bases, leaving 7 bases between them. The CDR3 covers 15 residues. The V gene's germline CDR1 is SGHNT and CDR2 YYREEE (reference sequence). This CDR3 reads CASSLGHLAKNIQYF. In DNA form, the CDR3 reads TGTGCCAGCAGCTTGGGACACCTAGCCAAAAACATTCAGTACTTC.

The genes are TRBV7-2 and TRBJ2-2; no reliable D call. V was trimmed by 1 base and J by 3 bases, leaving 12 bases between them. Germline V gene data show CDR1 as SGHTA and CDR2 as FQGNSA. The CDR3 length is 16 residues. CDR3 nucleotide sequence: TGTGCCAGCAGCTTAGAGGGTTGGTACGACACCGGGGAGCTGTTTTTT. Its protein product is CASSLEGWYDTGELFF.

The chain employs TRBV19 and TRBJ2-2; possible D gene TRBD2, 6 bases. V lost 11 bases and J 7 bases, leaving 8 bases between the germline ends. Germline V gene sequence: CDR1 LNHDA, CDR2 SQIVND (reference sequence). There are 10 residues in the CDR3. For the CDR3, the DNA is TGTGCCGCGCGGGGCGGGGAGCTGTTTTTT. It is translated as CAARGGELFF.

The sample holds a few counts of this clone. The genes are TRBV25-1 and TRBJ2-7; D is ambiguous. This CDR3 spans 12 amino acids. Deletions cut 1 base from V and 2 bases from J, with 3 bases between. Germline V lookup: CDR1 MGHDK, CDR2 SYGVNS. The CDR3 DNA follows: TGTGCCAGCAGTGAATTAACCTACGAGCAGTACTTC. This codes for CASSELTYEQYF.

This clone has only a few counts. This chain uses TRBV7-8 with TRBJ2-5; TRBD1 matches at 7 bases. J was trimmed by 4 bases and V by 5 bases; bases with no gene match: 10. This CDR3 spans 15 amino acids. Germline V gene sequence: CDR1 SGHVS, CDR2 FQNEAQ. Here the CDR3 reads CASSATTGFGETQYF. Here the CDR3 DNA reads TGTGCCAGCAGCGCCACGACAGGGTTCGGAGAGACCCAGTACTTC.

This chain joins TRBV18 and TRBJ2-6, with a possible D match to TRBD2 (6 bases). V was trimmed by 3 bases and J by 0 bases, leaving 12 bases between them. CDR1 and CDR2 from the germline V gene are KGHSH and LQKENI. This CDR3 is built from 17 residues. CDR3 residues: CASSPSLEGSGANVLTF. The CDR3 nucleotides read TGTGCCAGCTCACCCTCCTTGGAGGGCTCTGGGGCCAACGTCCTGACTTTC.

The chain couples TRBV4-1 to TRBJ1-4; 12 nucleotides align to TRBD1. The ends lost 3 bases at V and 8 bases at J; junction bases unmatched: 4. The CDR3 length is 15 residues. The germline V gene has CDR1 MGHRA and CDR2 YSYEKL. The chain's CDR3 is CASSHGDRGREKLFF. CDR3 in DNA: TGCGCCAGCAGCCATGGGGACAGGGGGCGAGAAAAACTGTTTTTT.

The chain recombines TRBV5-1 with TRBJ2-7, with a tentative D call TRBD2 (6 bases). CDR1 SGHRS and CDR2 YFSETQ come from the germline V gene. CDR3 length equals 12 residues. The ends were cut back, 5 bases at V and 3 bases at J, with 9 bases in the middle. CDR3 loop: CASRLEGYEQYF. The CDR3 DNA reads as TGCGCCAGCAGACTGGAGGGCTACGAGCAGTACTTC. The full variable domain, its missing parts supplied by reference TRBV5-1 and TRBJ2-7, is KAGVTQTPRYLIKTRGQQVTLSCSPISGHRSVSWYQQTPGQGLQFLFEYFSETQRNKGNFPGRFSGRQFSNSRSEMNVSTLELGDSALYLCASRLEGYEQYFGPGTRLTVT.